The 13 T cell receptor beta chains below all came from one sample that was sequenced in a study of shared clonotypes between healthy human individuals. CD45RO-negative cells were positively selected for CCR7, leaving out terminally differentiated effector memory CD45RA+ cells. The protocol was immunoSEQ multiplex PCR, while the TCRdb copy is restricted to in-frame clones and leaves out a portion. The repertoire holds about 2 million clones, with roughly 94% as singletons. The specimen sequenced was naive CD8+ T cells sorted from blood. The source of these receptors is a man aged 18 to 29 in good health.

This chain connects TRBV9 to TRBJ2-7; D is undetermined. V was pared by 0 bases and J by 0 bases, with 10 bases between. This CDR3 comprises 15 residues. The germline gives CDR1 SGDLS, CDR2 YYNGEE. DNA of the CDR3: TGTGCCAGCAGCGTAGATTTCGCCCCCTCCTACGAGCAGTACTTC. Amino acid sequence: CASSVDFAPSYEQYF.

The chain has TRBV5-6 and TRBJ2-1; tentatively, D is TRBD1 (5 bases). CDR1 is SGHDT, CDR2 YYEEEE, per germline. The CDR3 has 15 amino acids. V lost 2 bases and J 7 bases, leaving 16 bases between the germline ends. The CDR3 region is CASSLVTAPFNEQFF. The CDR3 DNA is TGTGCCAGCAGCTTAGTGACAGCCCCCTTTAATGAGCAGTTCTTC.

The V call is TRBV18, the J call TRBJ1-4; no definite D call. The CDR3 is 13 amino acids. Germline-derived CDR1 and CDR2 are KGHSH and LQKENI. With 6 bases removed from V and 8 bases from J, the gap between germline ends came to 13 bases. The CDR3 region is CASSSGGGEKLFF. CDR3 nucleotide sequence: TGTGCCAGCTCCTCCGGAGGCGGCGAAAAACTGTTTTTT.

V is TRBV25-1 and J is TRBJ2-3; 9 positions match TRBD1. This CDR3 has 15 residues. CDR1 and CDR2 (germline): MGHDK, SYGVNS. The trim removed 5 bases at V and 4 bases at J, leaving 7 bases unmatched. CDR3 loop: CASSKDRGMADTQYF. The CDR3 DNA is TGTGCCAGCAGTAAAGACAGGGGGATGGCAGATACGCAGTATTTT.

The V and J genes are TRBV28 and TRBJ1-6; D remains unclear. The CDR3 has 13 residues. The V gene's germline CDR1 is MDHEN and CDR2 SYDVKM. The V end lost 9 bases, the J end lost 9 bases, and 15 bases lay between the germline ends. The CDR3 DNA sequence: TGTGCCAGTAGGCATTACGATACTTCACCCCTCCACTTT. Its protein is CASRHYDTSPLHF.

The CDR3 sequence is CASSESIVGTGDGEQFF. The DNA of the CDR3 is TGCGCCAGCAGTGAGTCGATTGTCGGGACAGGGGACGGTGAGCAGTTCTTC. The chain has TRBV10-1 and TRBJ2-1; 10 nucleotides agree with TRBD1. Germline V gives CDR1 WNHNN, CDR2 SYGVQD (reference sequence). J lost 9 bases, V lost 0 bases, and 11 bases had no gene match. The CDR3 covers 17 residues.

This chain connects TRBV7-9 to TRBJ2-1; no definite D call. The length of the CDR3 is 15 residues. Looked up from germline, CDR1 is SEHNR and CDR2 is FQNEAQ (reference sequence). The germline V and J ends were trimmed by 4 bases and 5 bases, with 15 bases remaining between them. The CDR3 sequence: CASSSHYRADNEQFF. The CDR3 DNA reads as TGTGCCAGCAGCTCCCACTACCGGGCCGACAATGAGCAGTTCTTC.

J is TRBJ2-2 and V is TRBV25-1; 7 bases match TRBD1. Losses at the gene ends were 3 bases for V and 3 bases for J; bases not matched to a gene: 4. The germline CDR1 and CDR2 sequences are MGHDK and SYGVNS. This CDR3 comprises 15 residues. DNA for the CDR3: TGTGCCAGCAGTGAGCCCACAGGGGACACCGGGGAGCTGTTTTTT. Translating it yields CASSEPTGDTGELFF. Combining the CDR3 with reference TRBV25-1 and TRBJ2-2 gives the whole variable domain EADIYQTPRYLVIGTGKKITLECSQTMGHDKMYWYQQDPGMELHLIHYSYGVNSTEKGDLSSESTVSRIRTEHFPLTLESARPSHTSQYLCASSEPTGDTGELFFGEGSRLTVL.

The count of this clone is one. The V gene is TRBV2, the J gene TRBJ2-2; maybe TRBD2 (5 bases). V lost 2 bases and J 1 base, leaving 8 bases between the germline ends. CDR3 length: 15 amino acids. Germline V gene sequence: CDR1 SNHLY, CDR2 FYNNEI. CDR3: CASSEKRVNTGELFF. DNA for the CDR3: TGTGCCAGCAGTGAAAAGAGGGTGAACACCGGGGAGCTGTTTTTT.

The chain combines TRBV7-4 with TRBJ2-7, with 7 bases lining up with TRBD1. From germline, CDR1 is SGHVT and CDR2 SQSDAQ. V shed 9 bases and J 5 bases; nucleotides not matched to a gene: 16. The CDR3 is 15 amino acids. CDR3 sequence reads: CARTCQEGGPHEQYF. The DNA of the CDR3 is TGTGCCAGGACGTGTCAGGAAGGGGGCCCTCACGAGCAGTACTTC.

Remarks on this clone: In the same sample, other DNA sequences code for this CDR3. The chain recombines TRBV6-5 with TRBJ2-2; D remains ambiguous. Germline CDR1 and CDR2: MNHEY and SVGAGI. The germline V and J ends were trimmed by 0 bases and 6 bases, with 8 bases remaining between them. There are 14 residues in the CDR3. The CDR3 bases are TGTGCCAGCAGTTACTCCGAAGGGCCCGGGGAGCTGTTTTTT. Translation: CASSYSEGPGELFF.

This chain uses TRBV4-3 with TRBJ2-1, with D hard to call. CDR3 length: 11 residues. CDR1 and CDR2 (germline): LGHNA, YSLEER. Trimming cost V 8 bases and J 7 bases, with 9 bases left between them. The CDR3 nucleotides read TGCGCCAGCCGCGCGCGTAATGAGCAGTTCTTC. Translating it yields CASRARNEQFF.

As for this clone: The sample holds other DNA sequences that translate to the same CDR3. The J gene is TRBJ1-1, the V gene TRBV9; unclear D gene. This CDR3 region has 14 residues. Trimming removed 0 bases from V and 2 bases from J, with 8 bases in between. Germline V gives CDR1 SGDLS, CDR2 YYNGEE. CDR3 nucleotide sequence: TGTGCCAGCAGCGTAGAGGGAGTAAACACTGAAGCTTTCTTT. Protein: CASSVEGVNTEAFF.